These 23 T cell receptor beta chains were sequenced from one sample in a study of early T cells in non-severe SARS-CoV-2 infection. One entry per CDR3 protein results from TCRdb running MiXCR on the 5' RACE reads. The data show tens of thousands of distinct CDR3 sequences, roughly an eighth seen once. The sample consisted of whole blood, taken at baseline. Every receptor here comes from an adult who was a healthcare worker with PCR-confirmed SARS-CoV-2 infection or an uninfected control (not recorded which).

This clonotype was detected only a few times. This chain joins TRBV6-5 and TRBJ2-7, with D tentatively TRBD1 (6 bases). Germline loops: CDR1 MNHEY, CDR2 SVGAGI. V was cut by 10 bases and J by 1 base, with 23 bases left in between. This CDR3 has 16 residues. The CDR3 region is CATQSVPQGWSYEQYF. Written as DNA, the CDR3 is TGTGCCACCCAGTCGGTTCCGCAGGGGTGGTCCTACGAGCAGTACTTC.

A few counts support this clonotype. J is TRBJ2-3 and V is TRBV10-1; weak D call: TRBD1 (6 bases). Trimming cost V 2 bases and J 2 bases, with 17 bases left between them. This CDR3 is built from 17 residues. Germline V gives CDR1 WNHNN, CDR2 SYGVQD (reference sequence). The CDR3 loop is CASSEERGFLSTDTQYF. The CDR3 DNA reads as TGCGCCAGCAGTGAGGAGAGGGGGTTCTTATCCACAGATACGCAGTATTTT.

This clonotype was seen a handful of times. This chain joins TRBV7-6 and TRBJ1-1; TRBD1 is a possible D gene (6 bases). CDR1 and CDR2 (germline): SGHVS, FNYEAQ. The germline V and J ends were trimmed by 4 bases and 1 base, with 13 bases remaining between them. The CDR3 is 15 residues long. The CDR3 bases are TGTGCCAGCAGCTCCTTAGGGGGGAGGAACACTGAAGCTTTCTTT. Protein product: CASSSLGGRNTEAFF. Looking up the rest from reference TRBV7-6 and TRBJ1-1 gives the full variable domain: GAGVSQSPRYKVTKRGQDVALRCDPISGHVSLYWYRQALGQGPEFLTYFNYEAQQDKSGLPNDRFSAERPEGSISTLTIQRTEQRDSAMYRCASSSLGGRNTEAFFGQGTRLTVV.

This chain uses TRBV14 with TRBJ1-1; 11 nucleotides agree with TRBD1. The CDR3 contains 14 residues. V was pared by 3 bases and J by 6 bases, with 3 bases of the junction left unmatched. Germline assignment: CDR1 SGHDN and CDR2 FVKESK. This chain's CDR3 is CASSHGDRGSEAFF. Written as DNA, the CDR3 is TGTGCCAGCAGCCACGGGGACAGGGGGTCTGAAGCTTTCTTT.

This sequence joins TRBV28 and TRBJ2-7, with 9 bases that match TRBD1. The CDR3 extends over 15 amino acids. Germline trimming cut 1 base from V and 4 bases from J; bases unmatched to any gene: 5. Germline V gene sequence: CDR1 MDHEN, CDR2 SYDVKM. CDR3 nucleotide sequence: TGTGCCAGCAGTTTATCGGGACAGGGTTCGTACGAGCAGTACTTC. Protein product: CASSLSGQGSYEQYF.

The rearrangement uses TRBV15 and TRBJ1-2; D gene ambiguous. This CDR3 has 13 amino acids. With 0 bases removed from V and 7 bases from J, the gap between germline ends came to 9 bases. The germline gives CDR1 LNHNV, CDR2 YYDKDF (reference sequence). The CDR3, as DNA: TGTGCCACCAGCAGAGATTCTGGGGTTGGCTACACCTTC. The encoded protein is CATSRDSGVGYTF.

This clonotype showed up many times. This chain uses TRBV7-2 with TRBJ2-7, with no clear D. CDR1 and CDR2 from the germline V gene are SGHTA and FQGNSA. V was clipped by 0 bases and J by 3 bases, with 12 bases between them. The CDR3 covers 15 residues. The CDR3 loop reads CASSLASYPDYEQYF. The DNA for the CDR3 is TGTGCCAGCAGCTTAGCTTCCTATCCCGACTACGAGCAGTACTTC.

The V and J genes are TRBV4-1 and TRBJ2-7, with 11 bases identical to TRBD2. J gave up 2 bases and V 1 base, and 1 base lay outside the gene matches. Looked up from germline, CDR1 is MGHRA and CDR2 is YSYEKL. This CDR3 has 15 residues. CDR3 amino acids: CASSQGLAGPYEQYF. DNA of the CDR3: TGCGCCAGCAGCCAAGGACTAGCGGGGCCCTACGAGCAGTACTTC.

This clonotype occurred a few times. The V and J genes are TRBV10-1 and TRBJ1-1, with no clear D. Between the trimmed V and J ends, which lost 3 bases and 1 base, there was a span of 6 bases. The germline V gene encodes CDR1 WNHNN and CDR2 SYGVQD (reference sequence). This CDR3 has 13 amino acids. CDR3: CASSDAGNTEAFF. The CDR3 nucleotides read TGCGCCAGCAGTGACGCCGGGAACACTGAAGCTTTCTTT.

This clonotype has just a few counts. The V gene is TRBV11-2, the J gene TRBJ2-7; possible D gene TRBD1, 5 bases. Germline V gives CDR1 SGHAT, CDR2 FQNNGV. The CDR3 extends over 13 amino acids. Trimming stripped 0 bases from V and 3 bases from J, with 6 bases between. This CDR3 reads CASSLDQGYEQYF. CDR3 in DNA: TGTGCCAGCAGCTTAGATCAGGGCTACGAGCAGTACTTC.

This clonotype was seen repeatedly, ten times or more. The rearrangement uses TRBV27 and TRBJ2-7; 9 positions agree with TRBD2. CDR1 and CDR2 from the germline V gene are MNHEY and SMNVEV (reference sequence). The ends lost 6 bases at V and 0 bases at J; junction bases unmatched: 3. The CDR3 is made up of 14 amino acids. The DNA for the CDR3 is TGTGCCAGCAGCGCGGGGGGGAGCTCCTACGAGCAGTACTTC. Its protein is CASSAGGSSYEQYF.

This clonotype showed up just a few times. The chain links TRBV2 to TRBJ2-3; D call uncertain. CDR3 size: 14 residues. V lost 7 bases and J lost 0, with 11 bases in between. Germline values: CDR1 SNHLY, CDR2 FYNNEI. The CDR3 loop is CASTAASSTDTQYF. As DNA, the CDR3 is TGTGCCAGCACCGCGGCCTCTAGCACAGATACGCAGTATTTT.

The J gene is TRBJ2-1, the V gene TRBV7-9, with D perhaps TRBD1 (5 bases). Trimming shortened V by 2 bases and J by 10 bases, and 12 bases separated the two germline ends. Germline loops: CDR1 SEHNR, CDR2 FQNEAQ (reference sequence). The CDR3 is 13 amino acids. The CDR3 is CASSLWSPGEQFF. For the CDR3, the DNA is TGTGCCAGCAGCTTATGGTCCCCAGGGGAGCAGTTCTTC.

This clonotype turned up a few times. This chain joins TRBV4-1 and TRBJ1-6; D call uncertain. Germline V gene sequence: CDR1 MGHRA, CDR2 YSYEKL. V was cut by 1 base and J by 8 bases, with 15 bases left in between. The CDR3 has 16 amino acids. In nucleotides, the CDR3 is TGCGCCAGCAGCCAAGGACGAGGTTTCGGCGATTCACCCCTCCACTTT. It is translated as CASSQGRGFGDSPLHF.

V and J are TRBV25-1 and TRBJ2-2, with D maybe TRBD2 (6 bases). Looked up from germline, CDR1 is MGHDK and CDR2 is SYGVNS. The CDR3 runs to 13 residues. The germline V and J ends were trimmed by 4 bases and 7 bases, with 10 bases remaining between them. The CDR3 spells CASSAGDVGELFF. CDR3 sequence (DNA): TGTGCCAGCAGTGCGGGGGATGTCGGGGAGCTGTTTTTT.

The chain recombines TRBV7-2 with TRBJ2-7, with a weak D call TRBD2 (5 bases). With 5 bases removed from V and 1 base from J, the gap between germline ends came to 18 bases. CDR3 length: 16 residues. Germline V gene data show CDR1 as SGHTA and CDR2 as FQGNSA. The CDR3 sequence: CASSPYSLAGSYEQYF. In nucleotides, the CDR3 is TGTGCCAGCAGCCCCTACTCCCTAGCTGGGTCCTACGAGCAGTACTTC.

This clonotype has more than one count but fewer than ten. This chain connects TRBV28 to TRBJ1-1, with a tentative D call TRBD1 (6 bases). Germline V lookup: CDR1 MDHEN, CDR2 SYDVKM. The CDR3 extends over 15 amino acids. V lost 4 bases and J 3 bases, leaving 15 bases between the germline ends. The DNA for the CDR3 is TGTGCCAGCAGTTCCCAGGGGACCGTCGACACTGAAGCTTTCTTT. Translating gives CASSSQGTVDTEAFF.

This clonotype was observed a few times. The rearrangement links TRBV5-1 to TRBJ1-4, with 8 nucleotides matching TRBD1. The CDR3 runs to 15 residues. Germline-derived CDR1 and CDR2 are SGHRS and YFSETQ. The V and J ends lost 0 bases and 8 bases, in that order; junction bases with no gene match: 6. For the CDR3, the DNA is TGCGCCAGCAGCTTGGATTACAGGGGGGACGAAAAACTGTTTTTT. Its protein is CASSLDYRGDEKLFF.

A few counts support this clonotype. CDR3 DNA: TGTGCCAGCAGCCAGGACAGGGACCATGAGCAGTTCTTC. Translated, it gives CASSQDRDHEQFF. V gene TRBV5-4 combines with J gene TRBJ2-1, with 8 bases lining up with TRBD1. The CDR3 has 13 amino acids. Germline V gene data show CDR1 as SGHNT and CDR2 as YYREEE (reference sequence). Losses at the gene ends were 4 bases for V and 8 bases for J; bases not matched to a gene: 5.

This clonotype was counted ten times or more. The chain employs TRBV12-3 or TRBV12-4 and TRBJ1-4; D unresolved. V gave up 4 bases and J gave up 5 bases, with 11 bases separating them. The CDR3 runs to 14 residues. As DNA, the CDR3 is TGTGCCAGCAGTTACACCAGAGGAAATGAAAAACTGTTTTTT. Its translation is CASSYTRGNEKLFF.

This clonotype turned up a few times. In DNA form, the CDR3 reads TGTGCCAGCAGCCCATCCCCCGGGGGTGGCACAGATACGCAGTATTTT. Translated: CASSPSPGGGTDTQYF. The J gene is TRBJ2-3, the V gene TRBV6-1; D possibly corresponds to TRBD2 (6 bases). From germline, CDR1 is MNHNS and CDR2 SASEGT. The ends were cut back, 6 bases at V and 1 base at J, with 17 bases in the middle. The CDR3 loop spans 16 amino acids.

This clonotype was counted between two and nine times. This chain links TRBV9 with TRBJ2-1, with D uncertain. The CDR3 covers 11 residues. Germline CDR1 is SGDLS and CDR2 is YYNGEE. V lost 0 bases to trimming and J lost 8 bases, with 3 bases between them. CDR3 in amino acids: CASSVVDEQFF. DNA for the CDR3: TGTGCCAGCAGCGTAGTCGATGAGCAGTTCTTC.

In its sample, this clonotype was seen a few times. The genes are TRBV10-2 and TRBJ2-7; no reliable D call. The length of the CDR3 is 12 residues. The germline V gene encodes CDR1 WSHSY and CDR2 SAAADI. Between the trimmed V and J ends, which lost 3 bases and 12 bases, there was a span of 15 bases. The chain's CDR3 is CASSDQAAIWYF. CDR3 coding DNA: TGCGCCAGCAGTGATCAGGCCGCAATATGGTACTTC.